One and the same sample provided the 14 T cell receptor beta chains below, sequenced in a study of T cell responses to AZD1222 COVID-19 vaccine. Some clones are missing from TCRdb's copy, which holds only in-frame ones; the method was immunoSEQ multiplex PCR. The repertoire holds more than 85,000 clones, with 92% as singletons. Sequenced here: peripheral blood, sampled 28 days after the second AZD1222 dose. The receptors were gathered from an adult who received the AZD1222 COVID-19 vaccine.

The gene calls are TRBV7-3 and TRBJ2-5; TRBD2 matches 12 bases. In germline, CDR1 is SGHTA, CDR2 FQGTGA. CDR3 length: 15 amino acids. V shed 4 bases, J shed 2 bases, and the junction held 2 bases outside the gene matches. CDR3 DNA sequence: TGTGCCAGCAGCTCACTAGCGGGGGGACAAGAGACCCAGTACTTC. Translated, it gives CASSSLAGGQETQYF. Filled out from reference TRBV7-3 and TRBJ2-5, the complete variable domain reads GAGVSQTPSNKVTEKGKYVELRCDPISGHTALYWYRQSLGQGPEFLIYFQGTGAADDSGLPNDRFFAVRPEGSVSTLKIQRTERGDSAVYLCASSSLAGGQETQYFGPGTRLLVL.

The genes are TRBV2 and TRBJ1-2; TRBD1 matches 7 bases. The CDR3 has 13 residues. CDR1 and CDR2 from the germline V gene are SNHLY and FYNNEI. The J segment lost 5 bases and the V segment lost 6 bases, leaving 6 bases of the junction unmatched. Here the CDR3 reads CASRATGEYGYTF. CDR3 DNA sequence: TGTGCCAGCAGGGCTACAGGGGAATATGGCTACACCTTC. Full variable domain (remainder filled in from reference TRBV2 and TRBJ1-2): EPEVTQTPSHQVTQMGQEVILRCVPISNHLYFYWYRQILGQKVEFLVSFYNNEISEKSEIFDDQFSVERPDGSNFTLKIRSTKLEDSAMYFCASRATGEYGYTFGSGTRLTVV.

The V and J genes are TRBV10-3 and TRBJ2-3; D might be TRBD1 or TRBD2, each matching 5 bases. Deletions cut 9 bases from V and 0 bases from J, with 10 bases between. The CDR3 extends over 13 amino acids. CDR1 is ENHRY and CDR2 is SYGVKD in the germline V gene. CDR3 nucleotide sequence: TGTGCCATGGGACGGGCTAGCACAGATACGCAGTATTTT. Amino acid sequence: CAMGRASTDTQYF.

The gene calls are TRBV3-1 (or the pseudogene TRBV3-2) and TRBJ1-4; 7 nucleotides line up with TRBD1. CDR1 LGHDT and CDR2 YNNKEL come from the germline V gene (reference sequence). The CDR3 sequence is 15 residues long. The J segment lost 4 bases and the V segment lost 4 bases, leaving 6 bases of the junction unmatched. CDR3 region: CASSPRQGLNEKLFF. CDR3 coding DNA: TGTGCCAGCAGCCCGAGACAGGGACTTAATGAAAAACTGTTTTTT.

The gene calls are TRBV2 and TRBJ2-1, with D possibly TRBD1 on 6 matching bases. Germline V gene data show CDR1 as SNHLY and CDR2 as FYNNEI. The V gene lost 7 bases and the J gene lost 1 base, with 8 bases spanning the gap. This CDR3 comprises 13 residues. The CDR3 protein is CASTGVSYNEQFF. Here the CDR3 DNA reads TGTGCCAGCACAGGGGTGTCCTACAATGAGCAGTTCTTC.

The genes are TRBV11-1 and TRBJ1-1; D remains ambiguous. The germline V gene has CDR1 SGHAT and CDR2 FQDESV (reference sequence). CDR3 length: 11 amino acids. The V and J ends lost 3 bases and 7 bases respectively, with 6 bases between them. The CDR3 here is CASSFKGEAFF. CDR3 nucleotide sequence: TGTGCCAGCAGCTTTAAGGGTGAAGCTTTCTTT.

This clone was found once. V is TRBV4-2 and J is TRBJ2-7, with D unresolved. Per the germline V gene, CDR1 is LGHNA and CDR2 is YNFKEQ. V shed 4 bases and J shed 7 bases, with 14 bases lying between them. The CDR3 runs 13 residues. DNA for the CDR3: TGTGCCAGCAGCCCCCCGGGCCCACGGGAGCAGTACTTC. It encodes CASSPPGPREQYF.

The V gene is TRBV5-4, the J gene TRBJ2-4; a possible D gene is TRBD2 (7 bases). The CDR3 has 17 residues. Between the trimmed V and J ends, which lost 4 bases and 1 base, there was a span of 18 bases. Per the germline V gene, CDR1 is SGHNT and CDR2 is YYREEE (reference sequence). CDR3: CASSPRGGLGAKNIQYF. DNA for the CDR3: TGTGCCAGCAGCCCGAGGGGGGGTTTAGGGGCCAAAAACATTCAGTACTTC. The whole variable domain, filled in from reference TRBV5-4 and TRBJ2-4, reads ETGVTQSPTHLIKTRGQQVTLRCSSQSGHNTVSWYQQALGQGPQFIFQYYREEENGRGNFPPRFSGLQFPNYSSELNVNALELDDSALYLCASSPRGGLGAKNIQYFGAGTRLSVL.

Here the CDR3 reads CASSLYGGFYNSPLHF. CDR3 sequence (DNA): TGTGCCAGCAGTTTATACGGGGGGTTCTATAATTCACCCCTCCACTTT. V and J are TRBV27 and TRBJ1-6, with D tentatively TRBD1 (5 bases). The CDR3 has 16 amino acids. V was shortened by 1 base and J by 3 bases, with 10 bases between the two germline ends. Germline V CDR1 and CDR2: MNHEY, SMNVEV (reference sequence).

This chain links TRBV7-9 with TRBJ2-1, with a weak D call TRBD2 (6 bases). Germline loops: CDR1 SEHNR, CDR2 FQNEAQ (reference sequence). Trimming took off 5 bases at V and 8 bases at J, with 13 bases between the two ends. This CDR3 is 13 amino acids long. The DNA of the CDR3 is TGTGCCAGCAGCCTTGAGCCTAGCGATGAGCAGTTCTTC. Its translation is CASSLEPSDEQFF.

This chain links TRBV5-8 with TRBJ1-5; D is unclear. This CDR3 is built from 15 residues. V lost 2 bases and J 0 bases, leaving 9 bases between the germline ends. Germline CDR1 is SGHTS and CDR2 is YDEGEE. The CDR3 DNA sequence: TGTGCCAGCAGCTTAAGAGGATATAGCAATCAGCCCCAGCATTTT. This codes for CASSLRGYSNQPQHF.

The chain uses TRBV18 and TRBJ2-2; weak D call: TRBD2 (5 bases). CDR3 length: 14 residues. Trimming took 2 bases from V and 7 from J, leaving 11 bases between them. CDR1 is KGHSH and CDR2 is LQKENI in the germline V gene. Here the CDR3 reads CASSPDRAGGELFF. DNA of the CDR3: TGTGCCAGCTCACCAGATCGCGCGGGCGGGGAGCTGTTTTTT.

This chain links TRBV6-2 or TRBV6-3 with TRBJ2-7; maybe TRBD2 (7 bases). CDR1 is MNHEY and CDR2 is SVGEGT in the germline V gene. Deletions cut 2 bases from V and 6 bases from J, with 20 bases between. CDR3 length equals 16 residues. CDR3 loop: CASSYDFGGRGREQYF. CDR3 coding DNA: TGTGCCAGCAGTTACGATTTCGGGGGGCGAGGACGCGAGCAGTACTTC.

The rearrangement links TRBV7-8 to TRBJ1-6; 7 bases agree with TRBD1. V lost 7 bases to trimming and J lost 0 bases; unmatched junction nucleotides: 6. The CDR3 contains 16 residues. Germline values: CDR1 SGHVS, CDR2 FQNEAQ. The CDR3 bases are TGTGCCAGCAACCCAGGGGGGAGCTCCTATAATTCACCCCTCCACTTT. It is translated as CASNPGGSSYNSPLHF.